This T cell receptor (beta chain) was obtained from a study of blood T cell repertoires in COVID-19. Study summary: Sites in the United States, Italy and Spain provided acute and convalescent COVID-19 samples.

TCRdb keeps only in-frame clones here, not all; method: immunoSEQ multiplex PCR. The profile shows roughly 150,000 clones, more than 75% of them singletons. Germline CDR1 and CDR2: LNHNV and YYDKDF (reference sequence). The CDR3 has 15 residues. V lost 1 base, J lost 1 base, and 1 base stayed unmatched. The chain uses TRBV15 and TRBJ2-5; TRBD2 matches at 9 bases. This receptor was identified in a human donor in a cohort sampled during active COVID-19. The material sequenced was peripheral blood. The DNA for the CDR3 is TGTGCCACCAGCAGAGTACTAGCGGGCCAAGAGACCCAGTACTTC. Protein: CATSRVLAGQETQYF.